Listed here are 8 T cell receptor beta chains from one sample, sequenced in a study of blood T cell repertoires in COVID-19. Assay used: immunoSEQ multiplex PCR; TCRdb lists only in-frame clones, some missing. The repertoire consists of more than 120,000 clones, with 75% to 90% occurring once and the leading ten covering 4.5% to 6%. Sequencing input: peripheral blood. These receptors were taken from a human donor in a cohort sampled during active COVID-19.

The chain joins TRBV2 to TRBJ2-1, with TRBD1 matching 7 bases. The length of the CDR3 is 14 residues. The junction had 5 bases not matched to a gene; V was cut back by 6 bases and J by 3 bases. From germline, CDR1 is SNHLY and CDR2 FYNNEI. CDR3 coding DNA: TGTGCCAGCAGCTGGGCAGGGGGCTACAATGAGCAGTTCTTC. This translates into CASSWAGGYNEQFF. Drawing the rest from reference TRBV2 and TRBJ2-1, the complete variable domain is EPEVTQTPSHQVTQMGQEVILRCVPISNHLYFYWYRQILGQKVEFLVSFYNNEISEKSEIFDDQFSVERPDGSNFTLKIRSTKLEDSAMYFCASSWAGGYNEQFFGPGTRLTVL.

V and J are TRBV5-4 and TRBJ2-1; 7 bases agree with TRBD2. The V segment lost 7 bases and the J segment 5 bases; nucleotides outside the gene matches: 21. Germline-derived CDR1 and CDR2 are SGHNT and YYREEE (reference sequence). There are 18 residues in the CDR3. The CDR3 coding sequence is TGTGCCAGCGCCCGGGGTGTTTTGAGACGGGGGGAAGACAATGAGCAGTTCTTC. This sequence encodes CASARGVLRRGEDNEQFF.

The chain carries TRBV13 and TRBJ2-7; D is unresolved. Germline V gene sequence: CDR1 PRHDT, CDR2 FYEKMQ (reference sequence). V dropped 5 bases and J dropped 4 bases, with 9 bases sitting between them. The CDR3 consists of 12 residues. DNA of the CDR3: TGTGCCAGCAGCCGACAAAAATACGAGCAGTACGTC. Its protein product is CASSRQKYEQYV.

The CDR3 DNA reads as TGCGCCAGCAGCTCCGAGGCCCGGAATGAGGCTTTCTTT. Its translation: CASSSEARNEAFF. The rearrangement joins TRBV5-1 to TRBJ1-1; D gene unclear. V was pared by 3 bases and J by 11 bases, with 17 bases between. Germline assignment: CDR1 SGHRS and CDR2 YFSETQ. The CDR3 consists of 13 residues.

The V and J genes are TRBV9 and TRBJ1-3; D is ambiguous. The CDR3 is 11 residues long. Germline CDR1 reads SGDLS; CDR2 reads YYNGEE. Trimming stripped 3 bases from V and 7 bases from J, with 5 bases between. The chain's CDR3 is CASSAFNTIYF. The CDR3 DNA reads TGTGCCAGCAGCGCCTTTAACACCATATATTTT.

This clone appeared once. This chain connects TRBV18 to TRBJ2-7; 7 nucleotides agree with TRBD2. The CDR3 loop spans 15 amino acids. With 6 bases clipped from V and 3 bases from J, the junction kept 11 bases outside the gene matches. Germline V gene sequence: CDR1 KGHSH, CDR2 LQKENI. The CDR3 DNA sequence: TGTGCCAGCTCGGTAGCGGGTACAGGAAACTACGAGCAGTACTTC. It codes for CASSVAGTGNYEQYF.

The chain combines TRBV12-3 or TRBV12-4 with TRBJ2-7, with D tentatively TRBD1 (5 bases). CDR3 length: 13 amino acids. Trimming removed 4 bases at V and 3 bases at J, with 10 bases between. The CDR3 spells CASSSDTYYEQYF. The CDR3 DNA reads TGTGCCAGCAGTTCGGACACTTACTACGAGCAGTACTTC.

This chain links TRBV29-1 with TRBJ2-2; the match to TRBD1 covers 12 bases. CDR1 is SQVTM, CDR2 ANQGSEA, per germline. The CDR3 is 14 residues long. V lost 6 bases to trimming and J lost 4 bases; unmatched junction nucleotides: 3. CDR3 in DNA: TGCAGCGTCCGGGACAGGGGGCGCACCGGGGAGCTGTTTTTT. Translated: CSVRDRGRTGELFF.